This TCR beta chain was retrieved from a study of T cells in Graves' hyperthyroidism and ophthalmopathy. J lost 9 bases, V lost 2 bases, and 9 bases had no gene match. Per germline, CDR1 SGHDN and CDR2 FVKESK. The CDR3 loop spans 16 amino acids. RNA transcripts yielded amplified TCR beta CDR3 regions. The TCR CDR3 first-round RT-PCR relied on the HTBI primer set. MiXCR was run by TCRdb on the multiplex PCR reads, yielding one entry per CDR3 protein. The table has over 450,000 distinct CDR3 sequences, under 15% seen once. Input material: blood. The rearrangement uses TRBV14 and TRBJ2-7; 14 nucleotides match TRBD2. The sequence derives from a woman younger than 35 with Graves' hyperthyroidism. Written as DNA, the CDR3 is TGTGCCAGCAGCCAAAATCCGGGACTAGCGGGAGTCGGGCAGTACTTC. This codes for CASSQNPGLAGVGQYF.